This T cell receptor beta chain was profiled in a study of beta chain features in type 1 diabetes. Reverse transcription of all isolated RNA meant that expressed TCRB transcripts were sequenced. Measured with immunoSEQ multiplex PCR; TCRdb has only the in-frame clones, and not every one. The sample includes about 620,000 clones, about 14% of them seen just once. Worth noting for this clone: The antigen is not known.

CDR1 and CDR2 from the germline V gene are SGDLS and YYNGEE. V was clipped by 3 bases and J by 2 bases, with 10 bases between them. CDR3 length: 14 amino acids. Whole-study findings and limits: In patients and controls equally, PCR might favor templates that are shorter. VDJ junctions from patients with type 1 diabetes contained fewer insertions and more deletions.

The chain carries TRBV9 and TRBJ2-3, with D uncertain. The sequencing sample was made of naive CD4+ T cells from blood. The clonotype comes from a man younger than 35 in good health. The CDR3 nucleotides read TGTGCCAGCAGCGCCCGACGGTTCACAGATACGCAGTATTTT. Residues: CASSARRFTDTQYF.